The clone carrying this T cell receptor beta chain was detected only once. Clinical histories supplied by participants themselves formed the basis of cohort assignment. The sample belongs to a study of blood T cell repertoires in COVID-19. About the research overall: Sources were T cells, B-cell-depleted T cells, or PBMCs; the material itself was cDNA or gDNA.

Method: immunoSEQ multiplex PCR; TCRdb's copy keeps in-frame clones and lacks some. This sample has about 180,000 clones, with about 82% found just once. The CDR3 is 11 amino acids. The germline gives CDR1 MGHDK, CDR2 SYGVNS. V lost 6 bases, J lost 7 bases, and 10 bases lay in between. V is TRBV25-1 and J is TRBJ2-7; D might be TRBD2 (7 bases). The sample was PBMCs or T cells enriched from blood (not recorded which). The sequence was collected from a woman in her 30s who had recovered from COVID-19. CDR3 in DNA: TGTGCCAGCAGGCGGGGGCAGGAGCAGTACTTC. It encodes CASRRGQEQYF.